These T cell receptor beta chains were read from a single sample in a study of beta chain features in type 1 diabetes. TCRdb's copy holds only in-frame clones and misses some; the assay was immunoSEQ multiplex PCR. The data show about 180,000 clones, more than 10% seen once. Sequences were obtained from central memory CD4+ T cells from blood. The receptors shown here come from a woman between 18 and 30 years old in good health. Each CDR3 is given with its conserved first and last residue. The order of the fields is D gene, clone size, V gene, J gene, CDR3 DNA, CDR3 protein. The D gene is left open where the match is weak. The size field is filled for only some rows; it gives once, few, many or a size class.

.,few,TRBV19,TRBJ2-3,TGTGCCAGTAGTATCCGCGAAGCCACAGATACGCAGTATTTT,CASSIREATDTQYF
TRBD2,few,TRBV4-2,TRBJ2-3,TGTGCCAGCACGGGGGGGCCTCAAACAGATACGCAGTATTTT,CASTGGPQTDTQYF
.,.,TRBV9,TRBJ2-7,TGTGCCAGCAGCGCCCACAGGGACTACGAGCAGTACTTC,CASSAHRDYEQYF
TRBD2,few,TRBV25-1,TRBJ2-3,TGTGCCAGCAGTCGACAAAAGACTAGCGGGAGGGCCGTAGATACGCAGTATTTT,CASSRQKTSGRAVDTQYF
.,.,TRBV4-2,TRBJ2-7,TGTGCCAGCAGCCAGGTGGGATCCGGGAGTGAATACGAGCAGTACTTC,CASSQVGSGSEYEQYF
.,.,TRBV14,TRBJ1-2,TGTGCCAGCAGCCCCGGTGGGGGCAGCTATGGCTACACCTTC,CASSPGGGSYGYTF
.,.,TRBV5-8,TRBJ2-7,TGTGCCAGCAGCTGGGGGGGCCGGGGGCCCTACGAGCAGTACTTC,CASSWGGRGPYEQYF
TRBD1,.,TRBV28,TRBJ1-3,TGTGCCAGCAGGGGACAGGCGACGACCTACTCTGGAAACACCATATATTTT,CASRGQATTYSGNTIYF
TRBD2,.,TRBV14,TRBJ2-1,TGTGCCAGCAGCCGAGGACTAGCGGGAGGGAATGAGCAGTTCTTC,CASSRGLAGGNEQFF
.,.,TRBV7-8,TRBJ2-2,TGTGCCAGCAGCTTAGCCCCTTCTGTCGGGGAGCTGTTTTTT,CASSLAPSVGELFF
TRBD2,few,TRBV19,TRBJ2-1,TGTGCCAGTAACAACCCGACTAGCGGGAGCGGGAATGAGCAGTTCTTC,CASNNPTSGSGNEQFF
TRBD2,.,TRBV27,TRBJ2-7,TGTGCCAGCGTATCCGGGCGCGGGAGGAATTACGAGCAGTACTTC,CASVSGRGRNYEQYF
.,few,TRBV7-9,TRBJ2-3,TGTGCCAGCAGCCCACCTGGTCTAGGATTCACAGATACGCAGTATTTT,CASSPPGLGFTDTQYF
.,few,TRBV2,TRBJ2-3,TGTGCCAGCAGTGAAGGACAGAACCAAGCAGATACGCAGTATTTT,CASSEGQNQADTQYF
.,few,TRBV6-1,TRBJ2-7,TGTGCCAGCAGCCAACTGTACGAGCAGTACTTC,CASSQLYEQYF
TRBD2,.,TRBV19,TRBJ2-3,TGTGCCAGTTATAGCGGGACCGGCGTTAGTACGCAGTATTTT,CASYSGTGVSTQYF
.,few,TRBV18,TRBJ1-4,TGTGCCAGCGGAGGGGATGAAAAACTGTTTTTT,CASGGDEKLFF
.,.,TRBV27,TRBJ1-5,TGTGCCAGCAGTTCCATTGACAGCCGCAATCAGCCCCAGCATTTT,CASSSIDSRNQPQHF
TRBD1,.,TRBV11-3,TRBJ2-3,TGTGCCAGCAGCTTCGGGACAGGGGGTAGGAATACGCAGTATTTT,CASSFGTGGRNTQYF
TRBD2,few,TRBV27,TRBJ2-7,TGTGCCAGCAGTTTCGCGGGAGGGCCTTTCTACGAGCAGTACTTC,CASSFAGGPFYEQYF
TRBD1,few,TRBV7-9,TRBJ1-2,TGTGCCAGCAGCTCTGGGACAGGGAACGTCGGTGGCTACACCTTC,CASSSGTGNVGGYTF
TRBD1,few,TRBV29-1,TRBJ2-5,TGCAGCGTTGAAAGACAGGGGGGTGAGACCCAGTACTTC,CSVERQGGETQYF
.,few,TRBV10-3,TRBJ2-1,TGTGCCATCAGTGAGTCGAGGGGCGGGGCGGCTCCCAGGGAGCAGTTCTTC,CAISESRGGAAPREQFF
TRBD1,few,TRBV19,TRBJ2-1,TGTGCCAGTAGTCCTACCAGGGGGAATGAGCAGTTCTTC,CASSPTRGNEQFF
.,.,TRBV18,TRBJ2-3,TGTGCCAGCTCACCGACAGACGGCACAGATACGCAGTATTTT,CASSPTDGTDTQYF
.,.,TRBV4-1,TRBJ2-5,TGCGCCAGCAGCCAAGCTAACAGGGCACGGGGTATCGGAGAGACCCAGTACTTC,CASSQANRARGIGETQYF
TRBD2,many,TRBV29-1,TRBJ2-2,TGCAGCATTGGACTAGCGGGAGGCACCGGGGAGCTGTTTTTT,CSIGLAGGTGELFF
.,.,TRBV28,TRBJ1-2,TGTGCCAGTCGTCCAGGGTCGGATAACTATGGCTACACCTTC,CASRPGSDNYGYTF
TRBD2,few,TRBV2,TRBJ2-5,TGTGCCAGCTGGGGACTAGCGGGAGTCGGAGAGACCCAGTACTTC,CASWGLAGVGETQYF
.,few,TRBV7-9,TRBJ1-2,TGTGCCAGCAGCTTAGGTTCCAGGAACTATGGCTACACCTTC,CASSLGSRNYGYTF
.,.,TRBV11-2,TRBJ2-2,TGTGCCAGCAGCTTAGTGGTCTATGCGGAGCTGTTTTTT,CASSLVVYAELFF
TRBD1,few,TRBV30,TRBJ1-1,TGTGCCTGGAGTCGTTTAGGGGGCGGCTTGACTGAAGCTTTCTTT,CAWSRLGGGLTEAFF
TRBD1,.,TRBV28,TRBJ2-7,TGTGCCAGCAGTTTATTTGCCTGGGACAGATCACTCTCCTACGAGCAGTACTTC,CASSLFAWDRSLSYEQYF
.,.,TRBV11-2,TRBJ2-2,TGTGCCAGCAGCTTAAGATCCGGGATCGGGGAGCTGTTTTTT,CASSLRSGIGELFF
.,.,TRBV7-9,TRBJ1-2,TGTGCCAGCAGCTTAGGAGAGGCCGCCGGTCTGGGCTACACCTTC,CASSLGEAAGLGYTF
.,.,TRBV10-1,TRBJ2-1,TGCGCCAGCAGTGAAAGAGGGTACAATGAGCAGTTCTTC,CASSERGYNEQFF
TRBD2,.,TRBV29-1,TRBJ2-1,TGCAGCGCCAGCGGACTAGCGGGAGGGCCGGGGAATGAGCAGTTCTTC,CSASGLAGGPGNEQFF
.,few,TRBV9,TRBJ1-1,TGTGCCAGCAGCCCCCGGACAGCTTTGAACACTGAAGCTTTCTTT,CASSPRTALNTEAFF
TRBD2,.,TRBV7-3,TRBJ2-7,TGTGCCAGCAGCCTGGGACTAGCGGGAGCAGACGAGCAGTACTTC,CASSLGLAGADEQYF
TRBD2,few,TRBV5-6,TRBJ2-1,TGTGCCAGCAGCTTGGCTAGCGGTGGTGAGCAGTTCTTC,CASSLASGGEQFF
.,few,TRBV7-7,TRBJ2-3,TGTGCTAGCAGCTTAGAGGGGTACACAGATACGCAGTATTTT,CASSLEGYTDTQYF
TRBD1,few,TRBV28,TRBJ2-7,TGTGCCAGCAGACGGACAGGCCCCTACGAGCAGTACTTC,CASRRTGPYEQYF
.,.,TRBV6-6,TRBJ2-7,TGTGCCAGCAGTTTCGCAGGTTCCTACGAGCAGTACTTC,CASSFAGSYEQYF
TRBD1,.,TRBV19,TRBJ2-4,TGTGCCAGTAGTATTGGAGTTTTAGGGACAGGGAGATCCATTCAGTACTTC,CASSIGVLGTGRSIQYF
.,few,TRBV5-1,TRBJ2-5,TGCGCCAGCAGCCCGGGATCGGAACAAGAGACCCAGTACTTC,CASSPGSEQETQYF
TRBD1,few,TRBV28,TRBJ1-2,TGTGCCAGCAGTTCCGCGGACAGGAGTTCCTATGGCTACACCTTC,CASSSADRSSYGYTF
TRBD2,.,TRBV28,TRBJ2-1,TGTGCCAGCAGTTCGGGACTAGTGCCCAATGAGCAGTTCTTC,CASSSGLVPNEQFF
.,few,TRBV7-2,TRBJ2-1,TGTGCCAGCAGCTACCTGAACGGGAATGAGCAGTTCTTC,CASSYLNGNEQFF
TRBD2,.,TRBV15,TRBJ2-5,TGTGCCACCAGCAGAGCCGGCGGGACTAGCGTTGGAGAGACCCAGTACTTC,CATSRAGGTSVGETQYF
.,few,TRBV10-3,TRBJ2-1,TGTGCCATCAGGGATGGAGCCTACAATGAGCAGTTCTTC,CAIRDGAYNEQFF
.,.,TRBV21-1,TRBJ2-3,TGTGCCAGCGGAAGACCGGGACAGGGGACAGCGGGAGAGTCAGATACGCAGTATTTT,CASGRPGQGTAGESDTQYF
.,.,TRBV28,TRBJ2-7,TGTGCCAGCAGTTCAATCAAGGTTACTAATACCTACGAGCAGTACTTC,CASSSIKVTNTYEQYF
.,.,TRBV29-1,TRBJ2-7,TGCAGCGTTGCCACGACTGCCTACGAGCAGTACTTC,CSVATTAYEQYF
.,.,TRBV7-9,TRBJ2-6,TGTGCCAGCAGCTTAGCGGGCAGTTCCTCTGGGGCCAACGTCCTGACTTTC,CASSLAGSSSGANVLTF